Each of the 20 T cell receptor beta chains below was sequenced from the same sample in a study of blood T cell repertoires in COVID-19. Some clones are missing from TCRdb's copy, which holds only in-frame ones; the method was immunoSEQ multiplex PCR. In the table there are roughly 240,000 clones, 86% of which are singletons. Sequencing was carried out using PBMCs or T cells enriched from blood (not recorded which). These receptors came from a woman aged 45 to 65 who had recovered from COVID-19.

This chain connects TRBV30 to TRBJ2-2; TRBD2 aligns across 13 bases. The V gene end was trimmed by 7 bases and the J gene end by 0 bases; junction bases not matched to a gene: 2. Germline lookup yields CDR1 GTSNPN and CDR2 SVGIG (reference sequence). CDR3 length equals 15 residues. Here the CDR3 DNA reads TGTGCCTCCGGACTAGCGGGGGCGAACACCGGGGAGCTGTTTTTT. Protein: CASGLAGANTGELFF.

V gene TRBV19 combines with J gene TRBJ1-5, with TRBD1 as a possible D gene (5 bases). V was cut by 4 bases and J by 0 bases, with 10 bases left in between. The CDR3 contains 15 residues. The germline V gene has CDR1 LNHDA and CDR2 SQIVND (reference sequence). CDR3 sequence (DNA): TGTGCCAGTAGTAACGGACACTATAGCAATCAGCCCCAGCATTTT. This gives the protein CASSNGHYSNQPQHF.

This clone turned up a few times. V and J are TRBV5-5 and TRBJ1-4; D uncertain. Per germline, CDR1 SGHKS and CDR2 YYEKEE (reference sequence). Trimming took off 6 bases at V and 0 bases at J, with 21 bases between the two ends. This CDR3 spans 18 amino acids. The DNA for the CDR3 is TGTGCCAGCATCGACAACAGAAACTTCCCAACAACTAATGAAAAACTGTTTTTT. It is translated as CASIDNRNFPTTNEKLFF.

The chain recombines TRBV7-3 with TRBJ2-3; 12 bases are shared with TRBD2. The CDR3 has 18 amino acids. The ends lost 5 bases at V and 2 bases at J; junction bases unmatched: 11. The germline CDR1 and CDR2 sequences are SGHTA and FQGTGA. The CDR3, as DNA: TGTGCCAGCAGCCCTAGCGGGGGGGTAGCTTACCCCACAGATACGCAGTATTTT. It is translated as CASSPSGGVAYPTDTQYF.

The genes are TRBV4-3 and TRBJ2-7; 10 bases fit TRBD2. The CDR3 covers 15 residues. Germline V gives CDR1 LGHNA, CDR2 YSLEER. V shed 2 bases, J shed 7 bases, and the junction held 8 bases outside the gene matches. CDR3 region: CASSQLAGATIEQYF. In nucleotides, the CDR3 is TGCGCCAGCAGCCAACTAGCGGGAGCCACTATTGAGCAGTACTTC.

Of note for this clone: The sample contains more than one DNA sequence encoding this CDR3. The V and J genes are TRBV3-1 (or the pseudogene TRBV3-2) and TRBJ2-7; TRBD2 is a possible D gene (5 bases). CDR3 length: 11 residues. CDR1 LGHDT and CDR2 YNNKEL come from the germline V gene (reference sequence). V gave up 6 bases and J gave up 3 bases, with 6 bases separating them. The CDR3 region is CASSRGYEQYF. The CDR3 coding sequence is TGTGCCAGCAGTCGGGGCTACGAGCAGTACTTC.

The rearrangement uses TRBV18 and TRBJ1-2; no reliable D call. The CDR3 totals 16 residues. Germline CDR1 KGHSH, CDR2 LQKENI. The germline V and J ends were trimmed by 3 bases and 5 bases, with 19 bases remaining between them. The CDR3 is CASSPVIVSGLYGYTF. The CDR3 region has the DNA TGTGCCAGCTCACCGGTTATTGTCTCGGGTTTATATGGCTACACCTTC.

V usage is TRBV7-6 and J usage is TRBJ2-7; tentative D call: TRBD1 (6 bases). Germline V lookup: CDR1 SGHVS, CDR2 FNYEAQ. Trimming removed 1 base at V and 5 bases at J, with 6 bases between. The CDR3 contains 12 residues. The CDR3 DNA reads as TGTGCCAGCAGCTTAGAGGGGGACGAGCAGTACTTC. Protein: CASSLEGDEQYF.

V and J are TRBV4-3 and TRBJ1-1, with 8 nucleotides matching TRBD1. The CDR3 runs to 14 residues. CDR1 is LGHNA, CDR2 YSLEER, per germline. V lost 6 bases and J lost 3; bases outside the gene matches: 6. The CDR3 here is CASRSGQEDTEAFF. DNA for the CDR3: TGCGCCAGCAGATCGGGACAGGAGGACACTGAAGCTTTCTTT.

This clone has more than one count but fewer than ten. The CDR3 sequence is CASMRTGNRDSPLHF. In nucleotides, the CDR3 is TGTGCCAGCATGAGGACAGGGAATAGAGATTCACCCCTCCACTTT. The chain has TRBV27 and TRBJ1-6, with TRBD1 identical over 8 bases. V lost 7 bases to trimming and J lost 8 bases; unmatched junction nucleotides: 10. Germline values: CDR1 MNHEY, CDR2 SMNVEV (reference sequence). CDR3 length: 15 amino acids.

The rearrangement links TRBV7-9 to TRBJ2-7, with 8 nucleotides matching TRBD1. Germline trimming cut 5 bases from V and 9 bases from J; bases unmatched to any gene: 12. In germline, CDR1 is SEHNR, CDR2 FQNEAQ (reference sequence). The CDR3 has 14 residues. Written as DNA, the CDR3 is TGTGCCAGCAGCCGGGGACAGGCCATGGTTTGGCAGTACTTC. This gives the protein CASSRGQAMVWQYF.

This chain connects TRBV11-3 to TRBJ2-7; no clear D. CDR3 size: 13 residues. Trimming pared 5 bases from V and 1 base from J, leaving 9 bases between. The germline gives CDR1 SGHNT, CDR2 YENEEA. DNA of the CDR3: TGTGCCAGCAGCAACCAGGATTCCTACGAGCAGTACTTC. It encodes CASSNQDSYEQYF.

The V and J genes are TRBV18 and TRBJ1-4, with TRBD1 matching over 7 bases. Trimming at V came to 1 base and at J to 8 bases, leaving 4 bases not matched to a gene. Germline loops: CDR1 KGHSH, CDR2 LQKENI. The CDR3 is 14 amino acids. CDR3 DNA: TGTGCCAGCTCACCACAGGGGGCAAAAGAAAAACTGTTTTTT. This codes for CASSPQGAKEKLFF.

V gene TRBV25-1 combines with J gene TRBJ1-2; TRBD1 matches 7 bases. The CDR3 has 12 amino acids. Germline V gene lookup returns CDR1 MGHDK and CDR2 SYGVNS. The trim removed 8 bases at V and 4 bases at J, leaving 4 bases unmatched. The CDR3, as DNA: TGTGCCAGCCCAAGACAGGGCTATGGCTACACCTTC. This gives the protein CASPRQGYGYTF.

The J gene is TRBJ1-1, the V gene TRBV28; D remains ambiguous. The germline CDR1 and CDR2 sequences are MDHEN and SYDVKM. Between the trimmed V and J ends, which lost 3 bases and 7 bases, there was a span of 12 bases. CDR3 length equals 13 residues. Here the CDR3 DNA reads TGTGCCAGCAGTTTCTTGCGGGGTGGTGAAGCTTTCTTT. It encodes CASSFLRGGEAFF.

DNA for the CDR3: TGTGCCAGCAGTGAAGAGGGGCGTCAGCCCCAGCATTTT. Its translation is CASSEEGRQPQHF. This chain links TRBV2 with TRBJ1-5, with a possible D match to TRBD1 (5 bases). The CDR3 sequence is 13 residues long. Looked up from germline, CDR1 is SNHLY and CDR2 is FYNNEI. V was cut by 1 base and J by 6 bases, with 7 bases left in between. Full variable domain (rest looked up from reference TRBV2 and TRBJ1-5): EPEVTQTPSHQVTQMGQEVILRCVPISNHLYFYWYRQILGQKVEFLVSFYNNEISEKSEIFDDQFSVERPDGSNFTLKIRSTKLEDSAMYFCASSEEGRQPQHFGDGTRLSIL.

The genes are TRBV14 and TRBJ2-5; perhaps TRBD2 as D (5 bases). The V and J ends lost 5 bases and 3 bases respectively, with 10 bases between them. The CDR3 length is 13 residues. Germline V gene lookup returns CDR1 SGHDN and CDR2 FVKESK. CDR3 residues: CASSYKLEETQYF. Written as DNA, the CDR3 is TGTGCCAGCAGCTATAAACTAGAAGAGACCCAGTACTTC.

This clone was picked up a small number of times. The genes are TRBV20-1 and TRBJ1-1; TRBD1 matches 9 bases. The V segment lost 5 bases and the J segment 13 bases; nucleotides outside the gene matches: 5. Germline values: CDR1 DFQATT, CDR2 SNEGSKA (reference sequence). This CDR3 region has 10 residues. The DNA for the CDR3 is TGCAGTGCTGGGGACAGGGCGGGTTTCTTT. Translation gives CSAGDRAGFF.

The rearrangement uses TRBV5-1 and TRBJ1-3, with a tentative D call TRBD1 (5 bases). Germline V lookup: CDR1 SGHRS, CDR2 YFSETQ. This CDR3 spans 16 amino acids. The V end lost 0 bases, the J end lost 4 bases, and 14 bases lay between the germline ends. The DNA of the CDR3 is TGCGCCAGCAGCTTGGGATCCGGGGGTGACGGAAACACCATATATTTT. Translated: CASSLGSGGDGNTIYF.

V is TRBV19 and J is TRBJ1-1; D is uncertain. Germline V gives CDR1 LNHDA, CDR2 SQIVND (reference sequence). With 1 base removed from V and 8 bases from J, the gap between germline ends came to 14 bases. This CDR3 has 14 residues. DNA of the CDR3: TGTGCCAGTAGTATAGTGTCGGGGAGTCGGGAAGCTTTCTTT. This sequence encodes CASSIVSGSREAFF.